This T cell receptor beta chain was sequenced in a study of control samples from healthy donors and cancer patients. Clones were sequenced by immunoSEQ multiplex PCR, and TCRdb holds only the in-frame ones, with some missing. The table has fewer than 110,000 clones, 80% to 90% seen once. Germline V gene sequence: CDR1 SQVTM, CDR2 ANQGSEA. Trimming stripped 3 bases from V and 3 bases from J, with 8 bases between. The CDR3 sequence is 13 residues long. The gene calls are TRBV29-1 and TRBJ2-2, with a possible D match to TRBD1 (6 bases). The sequencing sample was made of PBMCs. The source is a man between 60 and 75 years old with lung cancer. CDR3 residues: CSVDRGDTGELFF. The CDR3 DNA is TGCAGCGTTGACAGGGGCGACACCGGGGAGCTGTTTTTT.